The 16 T cell receptor beta chains in this list originate from one sample, sequenced in a study of tumor-infiltrating lymphocytes in primary liver carcinoma. TCR beta cDNA was made from approximately 540 ng total RNA with a constant-region primer. Investigators got TCR beta libraries out of three nested multiplex PCR rounds, done with slightly modified ARM-PCR. TRBV1-TRBV30 forward primers and a C-beta reverse primer were used in the first two PCR rounds, which each ran for 10 cycles. From the multiplex PCR reads, TCRdb called clonotypes with MiXCR, one entry per CDR3 protein. The sample yields almost 200,000 distinct CDR3 sequences, 65% seen once. Unsorted whole blood supplied the RNA, and germline DNA was extracted too. Sequenced: peripheral blood. Every receptor here comes from a woman aged 55-69 years with primary liver carcinoma and hepatitis B virus infection.

The genes are TRBV28 and TRBJ2-7, with 7 positions matching TRBD2. The V gene's germline CDR1 is MDHEN and CDR2 SYDVKM. V lost 4 bases to trimming and J lost 3 bases; unmatched junction nucleotides: 9. There are 15 residues in the CDR3. This chain's CDR3 is CASSSIQGGIYEQYF. CDR3 in DNA: TGTGCCAGCAGTTCCATCCAGGGAGGGATCTACGAGCAGTACTTC.

This sequence joins TRBV6-1 and TRBJ2-7; TRBD2 matches at 7 bases. The CDR3 contains 15 residues. V dropped 6 bases and J dropped 3; count of bases not matched to a gene: 11. Germline CDR1 is MNHNS and CDR2 is SASEGT. CDR3 DNA: TGTGCCAGCAGGAAGGATGAGGGGAGGGTCTACGAGCAGTACTTC. This gives the protein CASRKDEGRVYEQYF.

Only one count was recorded for this clonotype. At one end, the junction sequence differs from germline, possibly due to a read error. The chain is built from TRBV29-1 and TRBJ2-2, with 15 positions matching TRBD2. The germline gives CDR1 SQVTM, CDR2 ANQGSEA. The CDR3 runs 17 residues. The CDR3 reads CSVALGLAGGGSGELFF. DNA for the CDR3: TGCAGCGTTGCCCTGGGACTAGCGGGAGGCGGCAGCGGGGAGCTGTTCTTT.

Comments on this clonotype: One end of the junction varies from germline; a read error may be responsible. The genes are TRBV11-3 and TRBJ2-3, with D perhaps being TRBD1 or TRBD2 (5 bases each). CDR3 length: 14 amino acids. From germline, CDR1 is SGHNT and CDR2 YENEEA. The CDR3: CASSFGRVQGTQYF. The DNA of the CDR3 is TGTGCCAGCAGCTTTGGGCGGGTCCAGGGTACGCAATATTTT.

The chain combines TRBV7-9 with TRBJ1-2; D might be TRBD1 (5 bases). Looked up from germline, CDR1 is SEHNR and CDR2 is FQNEAQ (reference sequence). This CDR3 contains 13 residues. With 6 bases removed from V and 2 bases from J, the gap between germline ends came to 10 bases. As DNA, the CDR3 is TGTGCCAGCAGTGCAGGGAGAAACTATGGCTACACCTTC. Its translation: CASSAGRNYGYTF. Together with reference TRBV7-9 and TRBJ1-2, the CDR3 gives the full variable domain: DTGVSQNPRHKITKRGQNVTFRCDPISEHNRLYWYRQTLGQGPEFLTYFQNEAQLEKSRLLSDRFSAERPKGSFSTLEIQRTEQGDSAMYLCASSAGRNYGYTFGSGTRLTVV.

The V gene is TRBV5-1, the J gene TRBJ1-5, with TRBD1 identical over 8 bases. The CDR3 is 14 amino acids. The V gene end was trimmed by 4 bases and the J gene end by 7 bases; junction bases not matched to a gene: 7. Germline V CDR1 and CDR2: SGHRS, YFSETQ. The CDR3 region is CASSPDPGGQPQHF. For the CDR3, the DNA is TGCGCCAGCAGCCCGGACCCAGGGGGCCAGCCCCAGCATTTT.

This clonotype was recorded at least ten times. The chain recombines TRBV4-2 with TRBJ2-7; TRBD2 matches at 7 bases. Losses at the gene ends were 3 bases for V and 2 bases for J; bases not matched to a gene: 7. Per the germline V gene, CDR1 is LGHNA and CDR2 is YNFKEQ. The CDR3 loop spans 15 amino acids. CDR3 nucleotide sequence: TGTGCCAGCAGCCAGCAAGCGGGATCGCCCTACGAGCAGTACTTC. Protein sequence: CASSQQAGSPYEQYF.

This clonotype was detected only once. This may arise from a read error, as a much more abundant clone is one base away. CDR3 sequence: CASKGASGYNERFF. CDR3 nucleotide sequence: TGTGCCAGCAAAGGGGCTAGCGGGTACAATGAGCGGTTCTTC. The chain combines TRBV6-6 with TRBJ2-1; 8 nucleotides match TRBD2. The CDR3 contains 14 residues. Germline V CDR1 and CDR2: MNHNY, SVGAGI (reference sequence).

Of note for this clonotype: Because it lacks the conserved phenylalanine or tryptophan at the end, this CDR3 is likely a read error. The chain employs TRBV29-1 and TRBJ2-1; tentative D call: TRBD1 (6 bases). Trimming left V 4 bases short and J 8 bases short, with 21 bases between. This CDR3 spans 15 amino acids. Germline lookup yields CDR1 SQVTM and CDR2 ANQGSEA. CDR3 coding DNA: TGCAGCGTTGCTAACAGGGCACGGGTCGGGTATGAGCAGTTCTTA. Its protein is CSVANRARVGYEQFL.

This clonotype was detected a few times. The rearrangement uses TRBV7-9 and TRBJ2-3; D is possibly TRBD2 (5 bases). Trimming took off 3 bases at V and 14 bases at J, with 24 bases between the two ends. The CDR3 loop spans 15 amino acids. Germline V gene lookup returns CDR1 SEHNR and CDR2 FQNEAQ (reference sequence). CDR3 amino acids: CASSFRVSDTDTRYF. In DNA form, the CDR3 reads TGTGCCAGCAGCTTTCGGGTTAGCGACACAGATACCCGGTATTTT. Based on the CDR3 plus reference TRBV7-9 and TRBJ2-3, the full variable domain is DTGVSQNPRHKITKRGQNVTFRCDPISEHNRLYWYRQTLGQGPEFLTYFQNEAQLEKSRLLSDRFSAERPKGSFSTLEIQRTEQGDSAMYLCASSFRVSDTDTRYFGPGTRLTVL.

On this clonotype: At one boundary the junction diverges from the germline segment, which might be a read error. V gene TRBV11-2 combines with J gene TRBJ2-7; no definite D call. Germline CDR1 SGHAT, CDR2 FQNNGV. This CDR3 has 14 residues. The CDR3 sequence: CVSSHIADSYEQYF. The CDR3 DNA sequence: TGTGTCAGCAGCCACATAGCCGATTCCTACGAGCAGTACTTC.

Concerning this clonotype: One junction end does not reproduce the germline sequence, and a read error may be involved. The rearrangement uses TRBV6-5 and TRBJ2-7; 9 positions agree with TRBD1. From germline, CDR1 is MNHEY and CDR2 SVGAGI. This CDR3 comprises 15 residues. CDR3 amino acids: CTSSLGQGTFGGQYF. CDR3 nucleotides: TGTACCAGCAGTTTAGGACAGGGGACTTTCGGCGGGCAGTACTTC.

In the case of this clonotype: One end of the junction fails to match germline, which may point to a read error. The rearrangement links TRBV11-2 to TRBJ2-5; D remains ambiguous. CDR3 length: 13 residues. Germline values: CDR1 SGHAT, CDR2 FQNNGV. The CDR3 spells CASSSHYEETQCF. CDR3 DNA: TGTGCCAGCAGCTCCCACTACGAAGAGACCCAGTGCTTC.

Concerning this clonotype itself: It may be a read error: a sequence one base away is much more abundant. This sequence joins TRBV6-2 or TRBV6-3 and TRBJ2-5; a possible D gene is TRBD2 (6 bases). Looked up from germline, CDR1 is MNHEY and CDR2 is SVGEGT. The CDR3 spans 15 residues. In nucleotides, the CDR3 is TGTGCCAGCAGTCCCCTCTCTGGTAGCGGCGAGACCCAGTGCTTC. As protein: CASSPLSGSGETQCF.

Concerning this clonotype: Possible read error: a much larger clone is one base away. The rearrangement uses TRBV6-6 and TRBJ2-5, with 9 bases that match TRBD1. The germline V gene encodes CDR1 MNHNY and CDR2 SVGAGI (reference sequence). The CDR3 extends over 15 amino acids. CDR3 in amino acids: CASNYPGTGFETQYF. The CDR3 DNA reads as TGTGCCAGCAATTACCCGGGGACAGGGTTTGAGACCCAGTACTTC.

Regarding this clonotype: The junction does not match germline at one end; this may be a read error. This chain links TRBV11-2 with TRBJ2-1; no reliable D call. The CDR3 runs 14 residues. Looked up from germline, CDR1 is SGHAT and CDR2 is FQNNGV. The CDR3 region is CASSLDGNRIEQFF. The DNA for the CDR3 is TGTGCCAGCAGCTTAGATGGGAATCGCATTGAGCAGTTCTTT.